Below are 22 T cell receptor beta chains sequenced from a single sample in a study of early T cells in non-severe SARS-CoV-2 infection. TCRdb reprocessed the 5' RACE reads via MiXCR and lists one record per CDR3 protein. This sample has fewer than 65,000 distinct CDR3 sequences, with around 8.6% found just once. Material: whole blood, obtained at baseline. The receptors originated from an adult who was a healthcare worker with PCR-confirmed SARS-CoV-2 infection or an uninfected control (not recorded which).

V and J are TRBV2 and TRBJ2-2; 7 nucleotides agree with TRBD1. The V gene end was trimmed by 1 base and the J gene end by 2 bases; junction bases not matched to a gene: 1. The CDR3 covers 15 residues. Per germline, CDR1 SNHLY and CDR2 FYNNEI. The CDR3 DNA sequence: TGTGCCAGCAGTGAAGTAGGGGGCAACACCGGGGAGCTGTTTTTT. It translates to CASSEVGGNTGELFF.

This clonotype was recorded at least ten times. The chain uses TRBV5-5 and TRBJ1-5; D may be TRBD1 (6 bases). Germline assignment: CDR1 SGHKS and CDR2 YYEKEE (reference sequence). Between the trimmed V and J ends, which lost 4 bases and 3 bases, there was a span of 14 bases. This CDR3 region has 15 residues. CDR3 bases: TGTGCCAGCAGCGAGAGACAGGTCCTCAATCAGCCCCAGCATTTT. Its protein product is CASSERQVLNQPQHF.

This clonotype was counted many times. The rearrangement joins TRBV12-3 or TRBV12-4 to TRBJ2-5; tentatively, D is TRBD2 (5 bases). CDR3 length equals 13 residues. Trimming removed 5 bases from V and 5 bases from J, with 12 bases in between. In DNA, the CDR3 is TGTGCCAGCAGTCCGCGCCGGAGGGAGACCCAGTACTTC. Its translation: CASSPRRRETQYF.

V gene TRBV19 combines with J gene TRBJ1-1; D remains ambiguous. This CDR3 has 13 residues. V lost 7 bases and J 1 base, leaving 10 bases between the germline ends. The germline gives CDR1 LNHDA, CDR2 SQIVND (reference sequence). The DNA of the CDR3 is TGTGCCAGTATATCCCATGGGAACACTGAAGCTTTCTTT. Protein sequence: CASISHGNTEAFF.

This clonotype was detected a few times. The J gene is TRBJ2-5, the V gene TRBV7-3; 8 bases agree with TRBD2. V was clipped by 5 bases and J by 2 bases; unmatched bases: 10. CDR3 length: 16 amino acids. The germline V gene has CDR1 SGHTA and CDR2 FQGTGA. For the CDR3, the DNA is TGTGCCAGCAGCCCCGGACTAGCCACGGGGCAAGAGACCCAGTACTTC. Translation: CASSPGLATGQETQYF.

The V and J genes are TRBV29-1 and TRBJ2-5; D might be TRBD1 (6 bases). Trimming cost V 6 bases and J 5 bases, with 13 bases left between them. Germline V gene lookup returns CDR1 SQVTM and CDR2 ANQGSEA. The CDR3 consists of 12 residues. The CDR3 here is CSVAQGGETQYF. CDR3 in DNA: TGCAGCGTCGCACAGGGCGGCGAGACCCAGTACTTC.

This clonotype was detected ten times or more. The chain combines TRBV5-1 with TRBJ1-2; the D is unclear. V gave up 7 bases and J gave up 1 base, with 14 bases separating them. The CDR3 length is 14 residues. Germline CDR1 is SGHRS and CDR2 is YFSETQ. This CDR3 reads CASRHRSGNYGYTF. CDR3 sequence (DNA): TGCGCCAGCCGCCATAGGAGTGGTAACTATGGCTACACCTTC.

This clonotype has a count of ten or more. Written as DNA, the CDR3 is TGTGCCAGCAGCTACAGGCGGGAAAAACTGTTTTTT. Translation: CASSYRREKLFF. The chain links TRBV12-3 or TRBV12-4 to TRBJ1-4; D might be TRBD1 (5 bases). The CDR3 sequence is 12 residues long. The V and J ends lost 6 bases and 8 bases respectively, with 10 bases between them.

V and J are TRBV9 and TRBJ2-7; 7 positions agree with TRBD1. Germline CDR1 reads SGDLS; CDR2 reads YYNGEE. This CDR3 has 15 amino acids. V was clipped by 4 bases and J by 1 base; unmatched bases: 8. CDR3 nucleotide sequence: TGTGCCAGCAGCCCCCGCAGGGACAGATCCTACGAGCAGTACTTC. This sequence encodes CASSPRRDRSYEQYF.

This clonotype has just a few counts. The chain employs TRBV10-3 and TRBJ2-7, with D tentatively TRBD2 (6 bases). The CDR3 contains 14 residues. The V end was cut by 2 bases, the J end by 4 bases, with 12 bases between. CDR1 and CDR2 (germline): ENHRY, SYGVKD. The CDR3 is CAISEGTGSYEQYF. CDR3 nucleotide sequence: TGTGCCATCAGTGAGGGGACTGGGTCTTACGAGCAGTACTTC.

This clonotype was seen ten or more times. The chain has TRBV12-3 or TRBV12-4 and TRBJ1-2; D is possibly TRBD1 (5 bases). Trimming left V 7 bases short and J 8 bases short, with 23 bases between. The CDR3 contains 15 residues. The DNA of the CDR3 is TGTGCCAGCACTTATCCCCCCGGGACGGGGGACGGCTACACCTTC. This sequence encodes CASTYPPGTGDGYTF.

This clonotype was seen ten or more times. V and J are TRBV28 and TRBJ2-7, with 7 bases that match TRBD2. With 3 bases clipped from V and 0 bases from J, the junction kept 11 bases outside the gene matches. This CDR3 spans 17 amino acids. Germline V gene data show CDR1 as MDHEN and CDR2 as SYDVKM. The CDR3, as DNA: TGTGCCAGCAGTTTCATTTTGGGGGGGACCAGCTCCTACGAGCAGTACTTC. Its translation: CASSFILGGTSSYEQYF.

This clonotype was seen a handful of times. The rearrangement joins TRBV2 to TRBJ2-5, with 7 bases aligning to TRBD1. The CDR3 consists of 15 residues. The ends lost 6 bases at V and 0 bases at J; junction bases unmatched: 7. The germline CDR1 and CDR2 sequences are SNHLY and FYNNEI. The CDR3 reads CASRKRDSHQETQYF. Written as DNA, the CDR3 is TGTGCCAGCAGGAAGAGGGACAGTCACCAAGAGACCCAGTACTTC.

This clonotype occurred a few times. The rearrangement links TRBV11-2 to TRBJ2-1; D is unclear. There are 14 residues in the CDR3. Trimming shortened V by 6 bases and J by 0 bases, and 9 bases separated the two germline ends. Germline CDR1 SGHAT, CDR2 FQNNGV. CDR3 sequence: CASSQDISYNEQFF. The CDR3 DNA reads TGTGCCAGCAGTCAGGATATCTCCTACAATGAGCAGTTCTTC.

Only a few counts were recorded for this clonotype. The J gene is TRBJ2-7, the V gene TRBV2, with D perhaps TRBD2 (5 bases). Trimming took 6 bases from V and 3 from J, leaving 18 bases between them. The V gene's germline CDR1 is SNHLY and CDR2 FYNNEI. The CDR3 runs 15 residues. CDR3 sequence (DNA): TGTGCCAGCAGGCTGGACGGGATATTGCTCTACGAGCAGTACTTC. Its translation: CASRLDGILLYEQYF.

This clonotype has at least ten counts. The chain couples TRBV7-9 to TRBJ2-2; the D gene is possibly TRBD2 (6 bases). The V and J ends lost 5 bases and 6 bases respectively, with 19 bases between them. Germline V gives CDR1 SEHNR, CDR2 FQNEAQ (reference sequence). The CDR3 contains 16 residues. The CDR3 sequence: CASSRLRGTSPGELFF. The CDR3, as DNA: TGTGCCAGCAGCCGCCTTCGCGGGACTTCCCCCGGGGAGCTGTTTTTT.

The chain couples TRBV6-1 to TRBJ1-4, with unresolved D. Per the germline V gene, CDR1 is MNHNS and CDR2 is SASEGT. V lost 0 bases and J 5 bases, leaving 7 bases between the germline ends. The CDR3 sequence is 14 residues long. The CDR3 reads CASSEASSNEKLFF. The CDR3 nucleotides read TGTGCCAGCAGTGAAGCCAGTTCGAATGAAAAACTGTTTTTT.

This clonotype came up many times. This chain joins TRBV7-9 and TRBJ2-2; D unresolved. V was trimmed by 5 bases and J by 5 bases, leaving 15 bases between them. The CDR3 has 15 amino acids. Germline V CDR1 and CDR2: SEHNR, FQNEAQ (reference sequence). The CDR3 DNA reads TGTGCCAGCAGCAACACAGCTTTTAGGACCGGGGAGCTGTTTTTT. Residues: CASSNTAFRTGELFF.

This clonotype showed up many times. V usage is TRBV18 and J usage is TRBJ2-6; D unresolved. The CDR3 contains 16 residues. The germline gives CDR1 KGHSH, CDR2 LQKENI. V dropped 9 bases and J dropped 0 bases, with 15 bases sitting between them. CDR3 amino acids: CASYSDTNSGANVLTF. As DNA, the CDR3 is TGTGCCAGTTATTCCGACACCAACTCTGGGGCCAACGTCCTGACTTTC.

Only a few counts were recorded for this clonotype. J is TRBJ2-2 and V is TRBV2; D may be TRBD2 (6 bases). This CDR3 has 13 residues. The germline V gene encodes CDR1 SNHLY and CDR2 FYNNEI. Trimming removed 5 bases at V and 6 bases at J, with 10 bases between. CDR3 region: CASSLGGPGELFF. The CDR3 DNA reads as TGTGCCAGCAGTCTCGGAGGGCCCGGGGAGCTGTTTTTT.

At least ten counts were recorded for this clonotype. The chain uses TRBV7-6 and TRBJ1-2, with D hard to call. From germline, CDR1 is SGHVS and CDR2 FNYEAQ. CDR3 length: 14 amino acids. V was cut by 5 bases and J by 4 bases, with 14 bases left in between. The CDR3 is CASSPGPGGYGYTF. CDR3 in DNA: TGTGCCAGCAGCCCTGGGCCCGGCGGCTATGGCTACACCTTC.

The V call is TRBV5-4, the J call TRBJ2-7; tentative D call: TRBD1 (5 bases). This CDR3 has 14 amino acids. With 3 bases removed from V and 1 base from J, the gap between germline ends came to 11 bases. CDR1 is SGHNT, CDR2 YYREEE, per germline (reference sequence). CDR3 sequence: CASSSTGESYEQYF. The CDR3 nucleotides are TGTGCCAGCAGCTCAACAGGCGAGTCCTACGAGCAGTACTTC.